This T cell receptor beta chain came from a study of blood T cell repertoires in COVID-19. Study in general: T cells, B-cell-depleted T cells, or PBMCs provided the cDNA or gDNA that served as material.

This CDR3 region has 16 residues. Trimming left V 4 bases short and J 1 base short, with 16 bases between. The germline gives CDR1 SGHAT, CDR2 FQNNGV. Per the original data handling: How many nucleated cells were present was estimated from reference gene primer amplification. The repertoire was sequenced with immunoSEQ multiplex PCR; TCRdb's copy has only in-frame clones and lacks some. Clone size and the V and J calls come from that table; the DNA yielded D and trimming. The sample shows under 300,000 clones, approximately 79% of them seen only once. The sequenced material came from peripheral blood. This chain joins TRBV11-2 and TRBJ2-5; TRBD2 might be the D (7 bases). This TCR came from a woman aged 40 to 55 with active or convalescent COVID-19. CDR3 sequence (DNA): TGTGCCAGCAGCTCGGCGGGGGCTGAGTTCCAAGAGACCCAGTACTTC. As protein: CASSSAGAEFQETQYF.